These 8 T cell receptor beta chains originate from one sample sequenced in a study of T cells after yellow fever vaccination. TCRdb analysed the 5' RACE reads with MiXCR anew, one entry per CDR3 protein. The sample consists of 620,000 or so distinct CDR3 sequences, roughly a sixth of them appearing once. The sequencing used PBMCs, collected less than 6 days after the first yellow fever vaccination. These TCRs come from a man between 18 and 29 years old who received the YFV17D yellow fever vaccine.

This chain links TRBV18 with TRBJ2-3; TRBD2 matches 8 bases. The CDR3 totals 18 residues. After removal of 5 bases from V and 2 bases from J, the junction contained 15 bases not matched to a gene. The germline V gene encodes CDR1 KGHSH and CDR2 LQKENI. CDR3: CASSFKRGGRIYTDTQYF. For the CDR3, the DNA is TGTGCCAGCTCATTTAAACGGGGGGGCCGAATATACACAGATACGCAGTATTTT.

This clonotype was counted only a few times. The chain carries TRBV10-3 and TRBJ1-4; 10 bases map to TRBD1. CDR1 is ENHRY and CDR2 is SYGVKD in the germline V gene. This CDR3 contains 15 residues. The trim removed 6 bases at V and 7 bases at J, leaving 8 bases unmatched. The CDR3 is CAISTGTGEAEKLFF. The CDR3 region has the DNA TGTGCCATCAGCACCGGGACAGGGGAGGCTGAAAAACTGTTTTTT.

This sequence joins TRBV19 and TRBJ1-4; D is uncertain. The CDR3 runs 14 residues. CDR1 LNHDA and CDR2 SQIVND come from the germline V gene (reference sequence). Trimming took off 7 bases at V and 0 bases at J, with 9 bases between the two ends. CDR3 nucleotides: TGTGCCAGTACGGAGTCTGCAACTAATGAAAAACTGTTTTTT. It yields the protein CASTESATNEKLFF.

The table lists this clonotype with a few counts. The rearrangement links TRBV29-1 to TRBJ2-7, with D tentatively TRBD1 or TRBD2 (5 bases each). V was pared by 6 bases and J by 1 base, with 22 bases between. The CDR3 has 16 amino acids. Germline V gives CDR1 SQVTM, CDR2 ANQGSEA. The CDR3 DNA sequence: TGCAGCGTCAGACACGGACTCCGGGACCGATCCTACGAGCAGTACTTC. This encodes CSVRHGLRDRSYEQYF.

This clonotype was seen only a few times. This chain connects TRBV4-1 to TRBJ2-7; a weak D match, TRBD1 (6 bases). Per the germline V gene, CDR1 is MGHRA and CDR2 is YSYEKL. V was trimmed by 1 base and J by 5 bases, leaving 9 bases between them. This CDR3 has 13 amino acids. CDR3 protein: CASSQGTDHEQYF. In DNA form, the CDR3 reads TGCGCCAGCAGCCAAGGGACAGACCACGAGCAGTACTTC.

The chain couples TRBV7-8 to TRBJ2-7; D possibly corresponds to TRBD1 (5 bases). CDR3 length: 13 residues. The germline gives CDR1 SGHVS, CDR2 FQNEAQ. V shed 4 bases and J shed 3 bases, with 10 bases lying between them. The DNA of the CDR3 is TGTGCCAGCAGCTCCGACAGTCTCTACGAGCAGTACGTC. Protein product: CASSSDSLYEQYV.

This clonotype was observed a few times. The chain couples TRBV5-6 to TRBJ2-5; no clear D. V was pared by 5 bases and J by 1 base, with 18 bases between. Looked up from germline, CDR1 is SGHDT and CDR2 is YYEEEE. This CDR3 comprises 16 residues. As DNA, the CDR3 is TGTGCCAGCAGTTCATTCTCCGCAGACACCCAAGAGACCCAGTACTTC. Protein product: CASSSFSADTQETQYF.

The genes are TRBV5-4 and TRBJ2-3, with D perhaps given as TRBD1 or TRBD2 (5 bases each). Trimming pared 7 bases from V and 5 bases from J, leaving 14 bases between. From germline, CDR1 is SGHNT and CDR2 YYREEE (reference sequence). The CDR3 consists of 13 residues. This CDR3 reads CASEQAGGDTQYF. CDR3 bases: TGTGCCAGCGAACAGGCAGGAGGAGATACGCAGTATTTT. The variable domain in full, with the rest retrieved from reference TRBV5-4 and TRBJ2-3, is ETGVTQSPTHLIKTRGQQVTLRCSSQSGHNTVSWYQQALGQGPQFIFQYYREEENGRGNFPPRFSGLQFPNYSSELNVNALELDDSALYLCASEQAGGDTQYFGPGTRLTVL.